This T cell receptor (beta chain) was retrieved from a study of blood T cells in healthy people across ages. The CDR3 has 13 residues. Trimming cost V 6 bases and J 8 bases; bases outside gene matches: 9. Per the germline V gene, CDR1 is MNHEY and CDR2 is SMNVEV (reference sequence). The second PCR ran about 6 to 12 cycles with a sample-barcoded 5' primer and J-beta primers. TCRdb called the 5' RACE reads again in MiXCR, with one record for every CDR3 protein. The sample has some 1.7 million distinct CDR3 sequences; approximately 30% are singletons. The gene calls are TRBV27 and TRBJ1-2, with 7 bases matching TRBD1. The specimen was blood. The source of this sequence is a woman under 40 in good health. DNA for the CDR3: TGTGCCAGCAGGGACAGGCTAGAATCGGGCTACACCTTC. This translates into CASRDRLESGYTF.